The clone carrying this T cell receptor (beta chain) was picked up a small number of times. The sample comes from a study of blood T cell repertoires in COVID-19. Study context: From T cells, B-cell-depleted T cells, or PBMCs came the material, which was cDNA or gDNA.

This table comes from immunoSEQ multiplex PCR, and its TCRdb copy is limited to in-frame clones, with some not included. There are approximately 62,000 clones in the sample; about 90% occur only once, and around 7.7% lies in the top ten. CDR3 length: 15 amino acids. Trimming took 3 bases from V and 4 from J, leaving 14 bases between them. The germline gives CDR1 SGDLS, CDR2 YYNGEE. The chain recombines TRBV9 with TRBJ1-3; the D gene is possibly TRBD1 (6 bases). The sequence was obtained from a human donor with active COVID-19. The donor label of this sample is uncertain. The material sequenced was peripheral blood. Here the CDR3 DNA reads TGTGCCAGCAGCGCGACCCAGGGGAGAGGAAACACCATATATTTT. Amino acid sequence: CASSATQGRGNTIYF.